A single sample is the source of the 21 T cell receptor beta chains below, sequenced in a study of siplizumab effects on memory and regulatory T cells. Produced via immunoSEQ multiplex PCR; TCRdb's table is partial and in-frame only. The sample yields around 100,000 clones, 75% to 95% seen once. The sample taken for sequencing was CD4+ T cells sorted from blood. These receptors all stem from a human donor in good health.

This chain links TRBV19 with TRBJ1-3; D is unresolved. The V and J ends lost 1 base and 2 bases respectively, with 6 bases between them. Germline CDR1 LNHDA, CDR2 SQIVND (reference sequence). This CDR3 contains 14 residues. In DNA, the CDR3 is TGTGCCAGTAGTATAGCAGGCGCTGGAAACACCATATATTTT. It yields the protein CASSIAGAGNTIYF.

V and J are TRBV18 and TRBJ2-1; D is perhaps TRBD1 (6 bases). Trimming took 5 bases from V and 0 from J, leaving 11 bases between them. The CDR3 runs 15 residues. The V gene's germline CDR1 is KGHSH and CDR2 LQKENI. In DNA form, the CDR3 reads TGTGCCAGCTCAAAGGGGGAAGGCTCCTACAATGAGCAGTTCTTC. As protein: CASSKGEGSYNEQFF.

The rearrangement joins TRBV6-1 to TRBJ1-5; D is uncertain. The germline V gene has CDR1 MNHNS and CDR2 SASEGT. V lost 6 bases, J lost 7 bases, and 16 bases lay in between. The length of the CDR3 is 14 residues. The CDR3 reads CASSFPASAQPQHF. In DNA, the CDR3 is TGTGCCAGCAGCTTCCCCGCCTCGGCCCAGCCCCAGCATTTT.

Comments on this clone: Different DNA sequences within this sample yield the same CDR3. The V and J genes are TRBV6-5 and TRBJ1-2, with a possible D match to TRBD1 (5 bases). The CDR3 contains 13 residues. Looked up from germline, CDR1 is MNHEY and CDR2 is SVGAGI. The ends were cut back, 2 bases at V and 5 bases at J, with 9 bases in the middle. The CDR3 is CASSYGGGYGYTF. In DNA, the CDR3 is TGTGCCAGCAGTTACGGGGGGGGATATGGCTACACCTTC.

V usage is TRBV6-1 and J usage is TRBJ1-2, with D uncertain. The ends were cut back, 2 bases at V and 5 bases at J, with 6 bases in the middle. Germline V gene data show CDR1 as MNHNS and CDR2 as SASEGT. The CDR3 has 12 amino acids. The CDR3 loop reads CASSELSYGYTF. The DNA of the CDR3 is TGTGCCAGCAGTGAATTATCTTATGGCTACACCTTC.

This clone was counted a few times. V is TRBV6-5 and J is TRBJ1-1; tentative D call: TRBD1 (5 bases). The CDR3 has 15 residues. Trimming shortened V by 2 bases and J by 1 base, and 11 bases separated the two germline ends. Germline V gene data show CDR1 as MNHEY and CDR2 as SVGAGI. CDR3 region: CASSYQGPRNTEAFF. CDR3 sequence (DNA): TGTGCCAGCAGTTACCAGGGACCGAGGAACACTGAAGCTTTCTTT.

The chain combines TRBV30 with TRBJ1-1, with D perhaps matching TRBD1 (5 bases). In germline, CDR1 is GTSNPN, CDR2 SVGIG (reference sequence). The CDR3 totals 13 residues. Trimming stripped 1 base from V and 7 bases from J, with 13 bases between. CDR3 sequence reads: CAWSEGGGSEAFF. The CDR3 DNA reads as TGTGCCTGGAGTGAGGGTGGGGGAAGTGAAGCTTTCTTT.

A note on this clone: Other DNA sequences within the sample encode an identical CDR3. The chain is built from TRBV7-3 and TRBJ2-5; weak D call: TRBD2 (5 bases). Germline V gene lookup returns CDR1 SGHTA and CDR2 FQGTGA. The ends were cut back, 5 bases at V and 1 base at J, with 8 bases in the middle. This CDR3 spans 13 amino acids. CDR3: CASSLGLQETQYF. As DNA, the CDR3 is TGTGCCAGCAGCCTCGGACTCCAAGAGACCCAGTACTTC.

The rearrangement links TRBV14 to TRBJ1-2; D unclear. Trimming cost V 0 bases and J 8 bases, with 25 bases left between them. CDR1 is SGHDN and CDR2 is FVKESK in the germline V gene. The CDR3 contains 18 residues. In DNA form, the CDR3 reads TGTGCCAGCAGCCAAGATCGAGGGCAGTATTTCTCCTCGGGGGGCTACACCTTC. This codes for CASSQDRGQYFSSGGYTF.

The genes are TRBV30 and TRBJ1-6; a weak D match, TRBD1 (5 bases). The V end was cut by 4 bases, the J end by 1 base, with 14 bases between. CDR1 is GTSNPN and CDR2 is SVGIG in the germline V gene (reference sequence). The CDR3 runs to 16 residues. Written as DNA, the CDR3 is TGTGCCTGGACCCCTCGGGGGAAGTCCTATAATTCACCCCTCCACTTT. Amino acid sequence: CAWTPRGKSYNSPLHF.

A remark on this clone: Additional DNA sequences in this sample encode the identical CDR3. The CDR3 nucleotides read TGTGCCAGCTCACCGGGACTAAACACTGAAGCTTTCTTT. This sequence encodes CASSPGLNTEAFF. The rearrangement uses TRBV18 and TRBJ1-1; a possible D gene is TRBD1 (5 bases). The V end lost 3 bases, the J end lost 2 bases, and 7 bases lay between the germline ends. The germline CDR1 and CDR2 sequences are KGHSH and LQKENI. This CDR3 region has 13 residues.

The chain carries TRBV7-8 and TRBJ2-7; 7 positions agree with TRBD1. Germline CDR1 SGHVS, CDR2 FQNEAQ. The CDR3 runs to 14 residues. Trimming cost V 5 bases and J 4 bases; bases outside gene matches: 8. The CDR3 DNA is TGTGCCAGCAGCCCGGGACAGTATTGGTACGAGCAGTACTTC. Encoded protein: CASSPGQYWYEQYF. Together with reference TRBV7-8 and TRBJ2-7, the CDR3 gives the full variable domain: GAGVSQSPRYKVAKRGQDVALRCDPISGHVSLFWYQQALGQGPEFLTYFQNEAQLDKSGLPSDRFFAERPEGSVSTLKIQRTQQEDSAVYLCASSPGQYWYEQYFGPGTRLTVT.

V and J are TRBV27 and TRBJ1-1; D is perhaps TRBD1 (5 bases). Germline lookup yields CDR1 MNHEY and CDR2 SMNVEV (reference sequence). With 5 bases removed from V and 1 base from J, the gap between germline ends came to 17 bases. The CDR3 covers 16 residues. The CDR3 here is CASSPARWGGNTEAFF. The CDR3 DNA is TGTGCCAGCAGTCCCGCTAGGTGGGGGGGGAACACTGAAGCTTTCTTT.

The CDR3 spells CASSVMNTEAFF. The CDR3 DNA reads TGTGCCAGCAGTGTGATGAACACTGAAGCTTTCTTT. This chain links TRBV7-9 with TRBJ1-1; D call uncertain. Between the trimmed V and J ends, which lost 6 bases and 0 bases, there was a span of 5 bases. CDR3 size: 12 residues. The V gene's germline CDR1 is SEHNR and CDR2 FQNEAQ (reference sequence).

Details on this clone: This specimen includes other DNA sequences encoding the same CDR3. This rearrangement joins TRBV5-1 to TRBJ2-5; perhaps TRBD2 as D (7 bases). The CDR3 runs 13 residues. Germline V CDR1 and CDR2: SGHRS, YFSETQ. V lost 4 bases to trimming and J lost 4 bases, with 11 bases between them. CDR3 bases: TGCGCCAGCAGCGGGGGGGCCGGAGAGACCCAGTACTTC. It encodes CASSGGAGETQYF.

The rearrangement links TRBV27 to TRBJ1-5; D is perhaps TRBD1 (6 bases). CDR1 and CDR2 from the germline V gene are MNHEY and SMNVEV (reference sequence). This CDR3 contains 16 residues. V was trimmed by 3 bases and J by 1 base, leaving 13 bases between them. CDR3 protein: CASSLGGARSNQPQHF. The CDR3 coding sequence is TGTGCCAGCAGTTTGGGGGGGGCCAGGAGCAATCAGCCCCAGCATTTT.

The rearrangement joins TRBV5-4 to TRBJ2-7; D unclear. CDR1 SGHNT and CDR2 YYREEE come from the germline V gene (reference sequence). Between the trimmed V and J ends, which lost 2 bases and 2 bases, there was a span of 11 bases. There are 14 residues in the CDR3. CDR3 loop: CASSFRQLPYEQYF. The CDR3 nucleotides read TGTGCCAGCAGCTTCCGACAACTCCCCTACGAGCAGTACTTC.

The chain carries TRBV5-1 and TRBJ2-1, with D unresolved. Germline V gene sequence: CDR1 SGHRS, CDR2 YFSETQ. The CDR3 extends over 13 amino acids. V was clipped by 2 bases and J by 6 bases, with 9 bases between them. CDR3: CASSFIVGNEQFF. CDR3 DNA: TGCGCCAGCAGCTTTATCGTGGGCAATGAGCAGTTCTTC.

The chain carries TRBV7-2 and TRBJ2-2, with TRBD1 matching over 8 bases. Germline values: CDR1 SGHTA, CDR2 FQGNSA. V trimming: 10 bases; J trimming: 5 bases; junction bases outside the gene matches: 9. The CDR3 spans 14 residues. CDR3 region: CATRGQGRTGELFF. CDR3 sequence (DNA): TGTGCCACCCGCGGACAGGGTAGGACCGGGGAGCTGTTTTTT.

The chain links TRBV2 to TRBJ1-3; weak D call: TRBD1 (5 bases). The CDR3 totals 15 residues. The germline gives CDR1 SNHLY, CDR2 FYNNEI. V was shortened by 8 bases and J by 2 bases, with 16 bases between the two germline ends. CDR3 amino acids: CASQRGYGAGNTIYF. CDR3 nucleotides: TGTGCCAGCCAGAGGGGATATGGCGCTGGAAACACCATATATTTT. Full variable domain (remainder filled in from reference TRBV2 and TRBJ1-3): EPEVTQTPSHQVTQMGQEVILRCVPISNHLYFYWYRQILGQKVEFLVSFYNNEISEKSEIFDDQFSVERPDGSNFTLKIRSTKLEDSAMYFCASQRGYGAGNTIYFGEGSWLTVV.

The CDR3 bases are TGTGCCAGCTCACCGGGCAGCACGCAAGAGACCCAGTACTTC. Protein product: CASSPGSTQETQYF. The chain joins TRBV18 to TRBJ2-5; D is unresolved. The CDR3 extends over 14 amino acids. The V and J ends lost 3 bases and 2 bases respectively, with 10 bases between them. Per the germline V gene, CDR1 is KGHSH and CDR2 is LQKENI. Combining the CDR3 with reference TRBV18 and TRBJ2-5 gives the whole variable domain NAGVMQNPRHLVRRRGQEARLRCSPMKGHSHVYWYRQLPEEGLKFMVYLQKENIIDESGMPKERFSAEFPKEGPSILRIQQVVRGDSAAYFCASSPGSTQETQYFGPGTRLLVL.